Below, one TCR beta chain is given with its context. RNA was extracted with the RNeasy kit, and a quantity of roughly 0.5 to 1 ug was reverse transcribed using random hexamers. Multiplex PCR with immunoSEQ amplified the TCR beta CDR3 across 54 Vbeta and 13 Jbeta. MiXCR, run by TCRdb on the immunoSEQ multiplex PCR reads, gives a single entry per CDR3 protein. This table has more than 150,000 distinct CDR3 sequences, about 96% appearing once. The data are from a study of CD8 T cells in Susac syndrome. Study details: At blood draw, Susac syndrome patients were therapy-naive, on corticosteroids, or on intravenous immunoglobulin alone.

The sequenced target, TCR beta, came from blood CD8+ and CD4+ T cells. The TEMRA cells underwent FACS enrichment, while the CD8+ and CD4+ T cells underwent negative isolation. The CDR3 runs to 14 residues. Germline CDR1 is SQVTM and CDR2 is ANQGSEA. Deletions cut 6 bases from V and 4 bases from J, with 18 bases between. This receptor was obtained from a human donor with Susac syndrome. The chain couples TRBV29-1 to TRBJ1-1; D remains ambiguous. The sample comprised CD4+ T cells from PBMCs. The CDR3 bases are TGCAGCGTCCGATCTGGGCCGGGGTCCACTGAAGCTTTCTTT. This sequence encodes CSVRSGPGSTEAFF.